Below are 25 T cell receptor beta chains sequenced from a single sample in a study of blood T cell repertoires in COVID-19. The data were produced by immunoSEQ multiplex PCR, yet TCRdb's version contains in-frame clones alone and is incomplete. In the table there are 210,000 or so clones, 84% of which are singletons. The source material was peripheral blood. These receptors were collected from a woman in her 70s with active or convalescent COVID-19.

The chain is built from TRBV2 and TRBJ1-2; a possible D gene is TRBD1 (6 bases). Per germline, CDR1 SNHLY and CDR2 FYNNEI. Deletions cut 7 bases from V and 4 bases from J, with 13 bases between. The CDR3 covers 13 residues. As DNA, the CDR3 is TGTGCCAGCAACGATGGGGGCGGCTATGGCTACACCTTC. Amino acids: CASNDGGGYGYTF.

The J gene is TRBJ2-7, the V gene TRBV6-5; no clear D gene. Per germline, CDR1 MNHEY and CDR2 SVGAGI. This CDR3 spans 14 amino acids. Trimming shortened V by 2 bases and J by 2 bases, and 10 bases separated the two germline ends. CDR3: CASSYLAAPYEQYF. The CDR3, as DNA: TGTGCCAGCAGTTACCTGGCCGCTCCCTACGAGCAGTACTTC.

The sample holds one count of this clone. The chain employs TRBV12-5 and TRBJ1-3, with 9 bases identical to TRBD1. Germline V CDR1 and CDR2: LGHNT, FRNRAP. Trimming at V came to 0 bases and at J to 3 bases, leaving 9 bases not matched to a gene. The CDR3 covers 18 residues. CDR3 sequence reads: CASGLVRTGTGHGNTIYF. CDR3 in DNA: TGTGCTAGTGGTTTGGTGAGAACCGGGACAGGGCATGGAAACACCATATATTTT. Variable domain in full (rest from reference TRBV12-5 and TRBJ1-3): DARVTQTPRHKVTEMGQEVTMRCQPILGHNTVFWYRQTMMQGLELLAYFRNRAPLDDSGMPKDRFSAEMPDATLATLKIQPSEPRDSAVYFCASGLVRTGTGHGNTIYFGEGSWLTVV.

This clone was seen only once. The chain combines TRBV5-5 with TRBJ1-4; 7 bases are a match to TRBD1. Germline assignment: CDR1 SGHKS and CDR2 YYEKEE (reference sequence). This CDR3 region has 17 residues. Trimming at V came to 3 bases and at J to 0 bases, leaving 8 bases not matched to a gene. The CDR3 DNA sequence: TGTGCCAGCAGCTCCCCGGGACAGAACCCAACTAATGAAAAACTGTTTTTT. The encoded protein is CASSSPGQNPTNEKLFF.

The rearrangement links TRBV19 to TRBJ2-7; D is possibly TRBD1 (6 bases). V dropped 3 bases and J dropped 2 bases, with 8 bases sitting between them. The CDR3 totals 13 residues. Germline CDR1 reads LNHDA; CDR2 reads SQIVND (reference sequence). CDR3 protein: CASSIPGAYEQYF. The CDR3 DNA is TGTGCCAGTAGTATCCCAGGGGCCTACGAGCAGTACTTC.

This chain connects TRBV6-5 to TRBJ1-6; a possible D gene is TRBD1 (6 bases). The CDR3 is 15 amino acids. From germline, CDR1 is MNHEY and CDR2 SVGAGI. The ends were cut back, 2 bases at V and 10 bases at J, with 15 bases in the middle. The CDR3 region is CASSYVGGALSPLHF. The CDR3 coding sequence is TGTGCCAGCAGTTACGTTGGGGGGGCCTTGTCACCCCTCCACTTT.

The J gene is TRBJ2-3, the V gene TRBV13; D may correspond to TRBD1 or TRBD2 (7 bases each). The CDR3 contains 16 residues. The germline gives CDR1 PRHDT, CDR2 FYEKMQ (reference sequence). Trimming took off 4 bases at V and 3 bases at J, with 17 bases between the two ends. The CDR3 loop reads CASSSGGGPRTDTQYF. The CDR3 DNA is TGTGCCAGCAGCTCAGGGGGAGGGCCGAGGACAGATACGCAGTATTTT.

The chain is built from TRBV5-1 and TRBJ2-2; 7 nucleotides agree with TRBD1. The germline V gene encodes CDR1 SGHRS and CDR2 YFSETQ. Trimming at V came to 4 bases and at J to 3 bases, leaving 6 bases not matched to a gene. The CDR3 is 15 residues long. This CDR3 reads CASSHGTAYTGELFF. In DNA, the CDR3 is TGCGCCAGCAGCCACGGGACAGCCTACACCGGGGAGCTGTTTTTT.

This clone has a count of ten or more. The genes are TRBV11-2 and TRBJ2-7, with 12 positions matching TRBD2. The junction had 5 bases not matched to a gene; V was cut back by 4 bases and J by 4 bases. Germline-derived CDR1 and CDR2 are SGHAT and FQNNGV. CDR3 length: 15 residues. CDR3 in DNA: TGTGCCAGCAGCTCTGGACTAGCGGGGACTTACGAGCAGTACTTC. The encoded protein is CASSSGLAGTYEQYF.

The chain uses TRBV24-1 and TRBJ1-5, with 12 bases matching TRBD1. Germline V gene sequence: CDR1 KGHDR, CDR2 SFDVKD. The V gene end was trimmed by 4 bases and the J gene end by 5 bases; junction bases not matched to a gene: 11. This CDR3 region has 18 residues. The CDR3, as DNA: TGTGCCACCAGTGACCTGGGACAGGGGGCAAATAGGGATCAGCCCCAGCATTTT. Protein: CATSDLGQGANRDQPQHF.

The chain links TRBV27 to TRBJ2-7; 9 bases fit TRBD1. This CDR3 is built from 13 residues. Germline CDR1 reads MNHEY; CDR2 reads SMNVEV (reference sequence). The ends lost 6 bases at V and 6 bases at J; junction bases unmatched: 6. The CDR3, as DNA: TGTGCCAGCAGCACGGACAGGGGAGGCGAGCAGTACTTC. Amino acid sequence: CASSTDRGGEQYF.

The CDR3 nucleotides are TGTGCCAGCAGCTTAGGGACAGGGGATCAGCCCCAGCATTTT. Translation gives CASSLGTGDQPQHF. The chain joins TRBV7-8 to TRBJ1-5, with 9 bases identical to TRBD1. V trimming: 1 base; J trimming: 5 bases; junction bases outside the gene matches: 0. Germline loops: CDR1 SGHVS, CDR2 FQNEAQ. CDR3 length: 14 residues.

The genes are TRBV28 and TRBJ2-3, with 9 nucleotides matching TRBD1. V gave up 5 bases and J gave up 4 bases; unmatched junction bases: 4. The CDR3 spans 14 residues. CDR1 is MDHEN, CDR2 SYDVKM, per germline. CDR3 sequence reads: CASSRQGGADTQYF. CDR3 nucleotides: TGTGCCAGCAGTCGACAGGGGGGAGCAGATACGCAGTATTTT.

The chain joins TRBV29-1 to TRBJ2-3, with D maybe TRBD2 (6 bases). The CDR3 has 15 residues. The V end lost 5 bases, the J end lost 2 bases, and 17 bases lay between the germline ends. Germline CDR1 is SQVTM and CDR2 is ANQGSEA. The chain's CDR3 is CSVTLSSDPTDTQYF. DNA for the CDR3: TGCAGCGTTACTCTCTCTAGCGACCCCACAGATACGCAGTATTTT.

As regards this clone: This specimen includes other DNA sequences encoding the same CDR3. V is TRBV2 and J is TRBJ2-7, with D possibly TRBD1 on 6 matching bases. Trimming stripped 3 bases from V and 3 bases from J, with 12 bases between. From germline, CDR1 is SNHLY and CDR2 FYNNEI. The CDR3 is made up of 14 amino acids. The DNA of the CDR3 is TGTGCCAGCAGTGAGTCGGGACATAACTACGAGCAGTACTTC. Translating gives CASSESGHNYEQYF.

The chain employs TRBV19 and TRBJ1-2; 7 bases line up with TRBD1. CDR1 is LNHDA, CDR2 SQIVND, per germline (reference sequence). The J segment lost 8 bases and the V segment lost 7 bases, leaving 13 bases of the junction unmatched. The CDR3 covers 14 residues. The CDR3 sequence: CASTPDRRSRGYTF. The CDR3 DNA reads TGTGCCAGTACCCCGGACAGGAGATCGCGGGGCTACACCTTC. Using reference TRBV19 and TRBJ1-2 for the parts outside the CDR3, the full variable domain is DGGITQSPKYLFRKEGQNVTLSCEQNLNHDAMYWYRQDPGQGLRLIYYSQIVNDFQKGDIAEGYSVSREKKESFPLTVTSAQKNPTAFYLCASTPDRRSRGYTFGSGTRLTVV.

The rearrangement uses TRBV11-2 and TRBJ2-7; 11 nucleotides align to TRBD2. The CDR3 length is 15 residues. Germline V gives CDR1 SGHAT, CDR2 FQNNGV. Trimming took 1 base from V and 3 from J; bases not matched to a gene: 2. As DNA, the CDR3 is TGTGCCAGCAGCTTAGGACTAGCGGGACTCTACGAGCAGTACTTC. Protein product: CASSLGLAGLYEQYF.

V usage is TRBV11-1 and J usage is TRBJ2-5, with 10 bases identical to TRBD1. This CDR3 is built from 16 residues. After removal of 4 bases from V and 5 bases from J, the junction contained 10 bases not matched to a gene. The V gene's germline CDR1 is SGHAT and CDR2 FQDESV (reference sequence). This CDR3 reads CASSSTGGAGGETQYF. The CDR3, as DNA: TGTGCCAGCAGCTCGACAGGGGGCGCGGGGGGTGAGACCCAGTACTTC.

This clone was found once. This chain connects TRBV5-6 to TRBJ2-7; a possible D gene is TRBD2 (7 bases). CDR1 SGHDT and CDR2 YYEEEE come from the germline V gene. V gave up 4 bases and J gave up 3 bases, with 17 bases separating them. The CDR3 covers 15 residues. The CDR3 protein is CASSLLGGRDYEQYF. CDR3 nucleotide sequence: TGTGCCAGCAGCCTCTTGGGGGGGCGCGACTACGAGCAGTACTTC. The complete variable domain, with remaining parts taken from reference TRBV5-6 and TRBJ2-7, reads DAGVTQSPTHLIKTRGQQVTLRCSPKSGHDTVSWYQQALGQGPQFIFQYYEEEERQRGNFPDRFSGHQFPNYSSELNVNALLLGDSALYLCASSLLGGRDYEQYFGPGTRLTVT.

The CDR3 DNA is TGCGCCAGCAGCTTAAACAGAGCCTACGAGCAGTACTTC. As protein: CASSLNRAYEQYF. The chain uses TRBV5-1 and TRBJ2-7, with unresolved D. The CDR3 runs 13 residues. Trimming took 2 bases from V and 2 from J, leaving 8 bases between them. Germline V gives CDR1 SGHRS, CDR2 YFSETQ.

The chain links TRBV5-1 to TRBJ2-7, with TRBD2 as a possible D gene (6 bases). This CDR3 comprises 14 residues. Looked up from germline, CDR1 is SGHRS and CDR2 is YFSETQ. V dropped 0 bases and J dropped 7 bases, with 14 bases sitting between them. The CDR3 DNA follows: TGCGCCAGCAGCTTGGCGGCTAGCGCGGGAGAGCAGTACTTC. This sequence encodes CASSLAASAGEQYF.

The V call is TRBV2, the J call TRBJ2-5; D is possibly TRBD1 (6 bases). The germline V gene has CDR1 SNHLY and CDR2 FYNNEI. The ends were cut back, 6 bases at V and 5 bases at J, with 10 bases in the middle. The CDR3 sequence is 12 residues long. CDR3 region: CASSRGRETQYF. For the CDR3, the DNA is TGTGCCAGCAGCAGGGGCAGGGAGACCCAGTACTTC.

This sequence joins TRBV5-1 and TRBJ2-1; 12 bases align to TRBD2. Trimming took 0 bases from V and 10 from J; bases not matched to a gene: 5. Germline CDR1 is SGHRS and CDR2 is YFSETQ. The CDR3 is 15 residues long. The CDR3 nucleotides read TGCGCCAGCAGCTTGGCTGGACTAGCGGGATCCGAGCAGTTCTTC. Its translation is CASSLAGLAGSEQFF.

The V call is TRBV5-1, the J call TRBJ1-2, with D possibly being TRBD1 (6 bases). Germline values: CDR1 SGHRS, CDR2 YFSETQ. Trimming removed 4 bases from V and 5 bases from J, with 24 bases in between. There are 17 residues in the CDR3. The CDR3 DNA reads TGCGCCAGCAGCCCTCCGGGGGGCCAAGGGAAAATATATGGCTACACCTTC. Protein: CASSPPGGQGKIYGYTF.

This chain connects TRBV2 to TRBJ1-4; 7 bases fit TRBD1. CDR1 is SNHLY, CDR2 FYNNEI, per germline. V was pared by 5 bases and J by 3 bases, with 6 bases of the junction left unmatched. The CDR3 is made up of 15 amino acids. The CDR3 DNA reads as TGTGCCAGCAGTACACAGGGGCGCCCTAATGAAAAACTGTTTTTT. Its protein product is CASSTQGRPNEKLFF.